This T cell receptor (beta chain) comes out of a study of blood T cell repertoires in COVID-19. Study overall: Sites in the United States, Italy and Spain provided acute and convalescent COVID-19 samples. Sources were T cells, B-cell-depleted T cells, or PBMCs; the material itself was cDNA or gDNA.

Points on this clone: Other DNA sequences in the same sample also yield this CDR3.

The CDR3 consists of 16 residues. Germline V gene data show CDR1 as SNHLY and CDR2 as FYNNEI. The V segment lost 4 bases and the J segment 5 bases; nucleotides outside the gene matches: 7. While infection was still active, Seattle patients were enrolled and then followed longitudinally. As originally analysed: Amplification of reference gene primers was used by the study to estimate nucleated cell counts. Clones were read by immunoSEQ multiplex PCR, and TCRdb kept only the in-frame ones, dropping some. The V and J calls and clone size come from that table; D and trimming were worked out from the DNA. The sample has about 420,000 clones; around 90% are singletons.

This clonotype originated in a man aged 18 to 29 with COVID-19, enrolled during active disease. Sequences were obtained from peripheral blood. The V gene is TRBV2, the J gene TRBJ2-2; 10 bases map to TRBD2. CDR3 DNA: TGTGCCAGCAGTGGAGCTAGCGGGAGTATAACCGGGGAGCTGTTTTTT. Translation gives CASSGASGSITGELFF.